Listed here are 21 T cell receptor beta chains from one sample, sequenced in a study of beta chain features in type 1 diabetes (dated by TCRdb to 2017 to 2018). Libraries were prepared through the immunoSEQ multiplex PCR assay. The High Capacity cDNA Reverse Transcription Kit was used to reverse transcribe all of the isolated RNA, meaning that expressed TCRB transcripts were what got sequenced. This immuneACCESS table, as held by TCRdb, lists in-frame sequences with V and J called but not all clones. Of the missing ones, under half trace to an unresolved V gene in checked studies; the others have no known cause. Across this sample there are fewer than 650,000 clones, with about a sixth seen only once. About 0.086% of the sample is in the top ten clones. The sequencing sample was made of naive CD4+ T cells from blood. The cell subset or site label on this specimen signifies: true naive CD4+ T cells. The receptors stem from a young man in good health.

DNA for the CDR3: TGTGCCAGCAGCTTATGGGAAACCTCAGAAGGGGGCTACACCTTC. Encoded protein: CASSLWETSEGGYTF. The V call is TRBV7-9, the J call TRBJ1-2; no clear D gene. Trimming took off 2 bases at V and 8 bases at J, with 18 bases between the two ends. The CDR3 totals 15 residues. Germline lookup yields CDR1 SEHNR and CDR2 FQNEAQ (reference sequence).

The chain links TRBV6-6 to TRBJ1-3; TRBD1 matches at 7 bases. The length of the CDR3 is 15 residues. Losses at the gene ends were 1 base for V and 7 bases for J; bases not matched to a gene: 7. In germline, CDR1 is MNHNY, CDR2 SVGAGI (reference sequence). The CDR3 protein is CASSYYRDRANTIYF. CDR3 in DNA: TGTGCCAGCAGTTACTACCGGGACAGAGCGAACACCATATATTTT.

This clone has just a few counts. V gene TRBV9 combines with J gene TRBJ2-7; D is ambiguous. Trimming removed 0 bases from V and 3 bases from J, with 13 bases in between. CDR3 length equals 15 residues. The germline CDR1 and CDR2 sequences are SGDLS and YYNGEE. CDR3 protein: CASSVAPDRYYEQYF. CDR3 coding DNA: TGTGCCAGCAGCGTAGCCCCCGACCGTTACTACGAGCAGTACTTC.

This chain connects TRBV6-5 to TRBJ1-2; 7 nucleotides agree with TRBD1. The CDR3 has 14 residues. Per germline, CDR1 MNHEY and CDR2 SVGAGI. After removal of 9 bases from V and 5 bases from J, the junction contained 12 bases not matched to a gene. The CDR3 here is CASTLGQRIYGYTF. As DNA, the CDR3 is TGTGCCAGTACTCTGGGACAGAGGATTTATGGCTACACCTTC.

V and J are TRBV11-3 and TRBJ1-5; 7 bases fit TRBD1. After removal of 2 bases from V and 5 bases from J, the junction contained 21 bases not matched to a gene. Germline lookup yields CDR1 SGHNT and CDR2 YENEEA. There are 20 residues in the CDR3. The CDR3 spells CASSLCMLVDRDGLYQPQHF. CDR3 nucleotide sequence: TGTGCCAGCAGCTTATGCATGTTGGTCGACAGGGACGGACTGTATCAGCCCCAGCATTTT.

This chain uses TRBV6-6 with TRBJ1-2; D unclear. Trimming left V 6 bases short and J 0 bases short, with 11 bases between. The CDR3 is made up of 14 amino acids. Germline values: CDR1 MNHNY, CDR2 SVGAGI (reference sequence). CDR3 DNA: TGTGCCAGCAGGTTGGAGGCCACTAACTATGGCTACACCTTC. Translated: CASRLEATNYGYTF.

This clone was seen more than once but under ten times. This rearrangement joins TRBV30 to TRBJ1-1; D might be TRBD1 (6 bases). CDR1 GTSNPN and CDR2 SVGIG come from the germline V gene (reference sequence). This CDR3 is 15 amino acids long. Trimming removed 6 bases at V and 1 base at J, with 18 bases between. For the CDR3, the DNA is TGTGCCTGTACCCGGACGGGGGCCGCGAACACTGAAGCTTTCTTT. Translation gives CACTRTGAANTEAFF.

The chain combines TRBV5-1 with TRBJ1-6, with D unclear. With 0 bases removed from V and 0 bases from J, the gap between germline ends came to 1 base. The CDR3 runs to 14 residues. Per germline, CDR1 SGHRS and CDR2 YFSETQ. This CDR3 reads CASSLDSYNSPLHF. The CDR3 bases are TGCGCCAGCAGCTTGGACTCCTATAATTCACCCCTCCACTTT. The full variable domain, in which reference TRBV5-1 and TRBJ1-6 provide the parts outside the CDR3, is KAGVTQTPRYLIKTRGQQVTLSCSPISGHRSVSWYQQTPGQGLQFLFEYFSETQRNKGNFPGRFSGRQFSNSRSEMNVSTLELGDSALYLCASSLDSYNSPLHFGNGTRLTVT.

This chain connects TRBV5-6 to TRBJ1-1; unclear D gene. V shed 2 bases and J shed 1 base, with 12 bases lying between them. Looked up from germline, CDR1 is SGHDT and CDR2 is YYEEEE. This CDR3 region has 15 residues. CDR3 nucleotide sequence: TGTGCCAGCAGCTTTGTAGAGGTCAGGAACACTGAAGCTTTCTTT. This codes for CASSFVEVRNTEAFF. Variable domain in full (rest from reference TRBV5-6 and TRBJ1-1): DAGVTQSPTHLIKTRGQQVTLRCSPKSGHDTVSWYQQALGQGPQFIFQYYEEEERQRGNFPDRFSGHQFPNYSSELNVNALLLGDSALYLCASSFVEVRNTEAFFGQGTRLTVV.

The chain recombines TRBV5-1 with TRBJ2-1; a possible D gene is TRBD1 (5 bases). This CDR3 has 16 residues. The germline CDR1 and CDR2 sequences are SGHRS and YFSETQ. The V and J ends lost 0 bases and 5 bases respectively, with 15 bases between them. Here the CDR3 reads CASSLAPGHLNNEQFF. In DNA form, the CDR3 reads TGCGCCAGCAGCTTGGCTCCCGGACACCTCAACAATGAGCAGTTCTTC.

Only a few counts were recorded for this clone. This chain joins TRBV7-2 and TRBJ1-2; D uncertain. V dropped 1 base and J dropped 8 bases, with 14 bases sitting between them. Germline V gene lookup returns CDR1 SGHTA and CDR2 FQGNSA. There are 14 residues in the CDR3. The CDR3 DNA follows: TGTGCCAGCAGCTTAGAGTCGAGAGGGATCGGCTACACCTTC. Protein sequence: CASSLESRGIGYTF.

The V call is TRBV7-2, the J call TRBJ1-3; TRBD1 matches 12 bases. The V and J ends lost 3 bases and 8 bases, in that order; junction bases with no gene match: 2. Germline V gene data show CDR1 as SGHTA and CDR2 as FQGNSA. The CDR3 has 14 residues. The CDR3 sequence is CASSLGQGAYTIYF. CDR3 nucleotides: TGTGCCAGCAGCTTGGGACAGGGGGCCTACACCATATATTTT.

V gene TRBV7-3 combines with J gene TRBJ1-2; D gene unclear. V lost 7 bases to trimming and J lost 2 bases, with 5 bases between them. This CDR3 comprises 11 residues. CDR1 and CDR2 (germline): SGHTA, FQGTGA. Here the CDR3 reads CASTGNYGYTF. The DNA for the CDR3 is TGTGCCAGCACGGGGAACTATGGCTACACCTTC. The full variable domain, completed using reference TRBV7-3 and TRBJ1-2, is GAGVSQTPSNKVTEKGKYVELRCDPISGHTALYWYRQSLGQGPEFLIYFQGTGAADDSGLPNDRFFAVRPEGSVSTLKIQRTERGDSAVYLCASTGNYGYTFGSGTRLTVV.

V gene TRBV29-1 combines with J gene TRBJ2-5; no definite D call. V dropped 7 bases and J dropped 2 bases, with 17 bases sitting between them. The germline V gene has CDR1 SQVTM and CDR2 ANQGSEA. The CDR3 is made up of 14 amino acids. The CDR3 DNA reads TGCAGCGGTGCTCTTTCGATGCAGCAAGAGACCCAGTACTTC. Protein sequence: CSGALSMQQETQYF. The full variable domain, rest sourced from reference TRBV29-1 and TRBJ2-5, is SAVISQKPSRDICQRGTSLTIQCQVDSQVTMMFWYRQQPGQSLTLIATANQGSEATYESGFVIDKFPISRPNLTFSTLTVSNMSPEDSSIYLCSGALSMQQETQYFGPGTRLLVL.

The chain carries TRBV5-1 and TRBJ2-7; D possibly corresponds to TRBD2 (5 bases). This CDR3 contains 16 residues. The germline V gene has CDR1 SGHRS and CDR2 YFSETQ. V was shortened by 0 bases and J by 2 bases, with 15 bases between the two germline ends. CDR3 residues: CASSLGEGPTAYEQYF. The CDR3 coding sequence is TGCGCCAGCAGCTTGGGCGAGGGCCCGACCGCCTACGAGCAGTACTTC. The whole variable domain, filled in from reference TRBV5-1 and TRBJ2-7, reads KAGVTQTPRYLIKTRGQQVTLSCSPISGHRSVSWYQQTPGQGLQFLFEYFSETQRNKGNFPGRFSGRQFSNSRSEMNVSTLELGDSALYLCASSLGEGPTAYEQYFGPGTRLTVT.

The chain joins TRBV9 to TRBJ1-4; 10 nucleotides align to TRBD1. V trimming: 0 bases; J trimming: 4 bases; junction bases outside the gene matches: 3. Germline-derived CDR1 and CDR2 are SGDLS and YYNGEE. The CDR3 sequence is 16 residues long. This chain's CDR3 is CASSVGTGGRNEKLFF. CDR3 coding DNA: TGTGCCAGCAGCGTAGGGACAGGGGGACGTAATGAAAAACTGTTTTTT.

This chain connects TRBV18 to TRBJ1-2; no definite D call. CDR3 length equals 14 residues. From germline, CDR1 is KGHSH and CDR2 LQKENI. Trimming stripped 0 bases from V and 2 bases from J, with 7 bases between. CDR3: CASSPPGENYGYTF. As DNA, the CDR3 is TGTGCCAGCTCACCACCGGGAGAGAACTATGGCTACACCTTC.

This clone came up a few times. The rearrangement joins TRBV29-1 to TRBJ1-5; no clear D gene. Germline V lookup: CDR1 SQVTM, CDR2 ANQGSEA. This CDR3 has 14 amino acids. Deletions cut 8 bases from V and 6 bases from J, with 20 bases between. The CDR3 reads CSPGLERRGQPQHF. Written as DNA, the CDR3 is TGCAGCCCTGGACTGGAGCGGCGAGGTCAGCCCCAGCATTTT. Supplemented by reference TRBV29-1 and TRBJ1-5, the full variable domain reads SAVISQKPSRDICQRGTSLTIQCQVDSQVTMMFWYRQQPGQSLTLIATANQGSEATYESGFVIDKFPISRPNLTFSTLTVSNMSPEDSSIYLCSPGLERRGQPQHFGDGTRLSIL.

In its sample, this clone was seen once. This chain joins TRBV7-6 and TRBJ1-3; D not certain. The CDR3 has 14 amino acids. V shed 1 base and J shed 2 bases, with 6 bases lying between them. Per the germline V gene, CDR1 is SGHVS and CDR2 is FNYEAQ. The CDR3 nucleotides read TGTGCCAGCAGCTTAGGGTGGGCTGGAAACACCATATATTTT. Protein product: CASSLGWAGNTIYF.

This clone has just a few counts. The chain couples TRBV5-1 to TRBJ2-7, with TRBD2 as a possible D gene (6 bases). V was pared by 5 bases and J by 3 bases, with 12 bases between. CDR1 and CDR2 (germline): SGHRS, YFSETQ. CDR3 length: 13 residues. CDR3 residues: CASSYGGFYEQYF. As DNA, the CDR3 is TGCGCCAGCAGTTACGGGGGTTTCTACGAGCAGTACTTC.

V is TRBV5-1 and J is TRBJ1-2; 8 nucleotides agree with TRBD1. Germline CDR1 is SGHRS and CDR2 is YFSETQ. The CDR3 covers 14 residues. Germline trimming cut 3 bases from V and 5 bases from J; bases unmatched to any gene: 6. In DNA form, the CDR3 reads TGCGCCAGCAGCTCGGACAGGGCCCCATATGGCTACACCTTC. Its protein is CASSSDRAPYGYTF. The variable domain in full, with the rest retrieved from reference TRBV5-1 and TRBJ1-2, is KAGVTQTPRYLIKTRGQQVTLSCSPISGHRSVSWYQQTPGQGLQFLFEYFSETQRNKGNFPGRFSGRQFSNSRSEMNVSTLELGDSALYLCASSSDRAPYGYTFGSGTRLTVV.